One sample yielded the 27 T cell receptor beta chains listed below, sequenced in a study of T-cell reconstitution after alpha-beta-depleted transplantation in children. Unique molecular identifiers were built into the TCRbeta library. One entry per CDR3 protein, called by TCRdb with MiXCR from the PCR reads. The data hold about 980,000 distinct CDR3 sequences, with under 30% observed a single time. This material consisted of PBMCs, mostly from graft donor cells, taken 360 days after TCRalphabeta/CD19-depleted stem cell transplant. The receptor source for this set is a boy in the first two years of life who had a stem cell transplant for SCID, so the T cells may come from the graft donor.

This clonotype has just a few counts. This chain joins TRBV20-1 and TRBJ2-3; possible D gene TRBD1, 5 bases. V was cut by 0 bases and J by 6 bases, with 19 bases left in between. The CDR3 runs to 16 residues. CDR1 DFQATT and CDR2 SNEGSKA come from the germline V gene (reference sequence). The CDR3 nucleotides read TGCAGTGCTAGAGATTTAGTGGCAGGGTTAGGTGATACGCAGTATTTT. This encodes CSARDLVAGLGDTQYF.

The chain uses TRBV18 and TRBJ2-3; D is uncertain. This CDR3 is built from 13 residues. The V end lost 1 base, the J end lost 5 bases, and 7 bases lay between the germline ends. Per germline, CDR1 KGHSH and CDR2 LQKENI. The CDR3 DNA is TGTGCCAGCTCACCACTAAAGGAAGATACGCAGTATTTT. It yields the protein CASSPLKEDTQYF.

The rearrangement links TRBV29-1 to TRBJ2-5, with 8 bases identical to TRBD1. The germline CDR1 and CDR2 sequences are SQVTM and ANQGSEA. Trimming cost V 8 bases and J 5 bases; bases outside gene matches: 4. The CDR3 covers 11 residues. For the CDR3, the DNA is TGCAGCCCGCGACAGGGGGAGACCCAGTACTTC. It encodes CSPRQGETQYF.

This clonotype was seen only a few times. V usage is TRBV5-6 and J usage is TRBJ2-1; D tentatively reads TRBD1 or TRBD2 (6 bases each). V was cut by 0 bases and J by 3 bases, with 10 bases left in between. The CDR3 covers 15 residues. Germline CDR1 reads SGHDT; CDR2 reads YYEEEE. The CDR3, as DNA: TGTGCCAGCAGCTTGGATAGGGGGGTCTACAATGAGCAGTTCTTC. Translating it yields CASSLDRGVYNEQFF.

This clonotype occurred a few times. The rearrangement uses TRBV2 and TRBJ1-1; D unresolved. The germline V gene encodes CDR1 SNHLY and CDR2 FYNNEI. The CDR3 extends over 13 amino acids. Trimming took off 3 bases at V and 10 bases at J, with 15 bases between the two ends. Written as DNA, the CDR3 is TGTGCCAGCAGTGAGTTGGGTTGGCGGGGAGCTTTCTTT. As protein: CASSELGWRGAFF. Based on the CDR3 plus reference TRBV2 and TRBJ1-1, the full variable domain is EPEVTQTPSHQVTQMGQEVILRCVPISNHLYFYWYRQILGQKVEFLVSFYNNEISEKSEIFDDQFSVERPDGSNFTLKIRSTKLEDSAMYFCASSELGWRGAFFGQGTRLTVV.

The chain employs TRBV7-2 and TRBJ1-6; D gene uncertain. Germline assignment: CDR1 SGHTA and CDR2 FQGNSA. The V gene lost 3 bases and the J gene lost 5 bases, with 8 bases spanning the gap. The CDR3 totals 14 residues. The CDR3, as DNA: TGTGCCAGCAGCTTTAGCGGTAATAATTCACCCCTCCACTTT. It encodes CASSFSGNNSPLHF.

The chain combines TRBV5-1 with TRBJ2-3, with D possibly called TRBD1 or TRBD2 (5 bases each). V shed 5 bases and J shed 5 bases, with 21 bases lying between them. This CDR3 region has 16 residues. Germline V gives CDR1 SGHRS, CDR2 YFSETQ. The CDR3 spells CASRLRDPPTGDTQYF. The CDR3, as DNA: TGCGCCAGCAGACTCCGGGACCCTCCGACGGGAGATACGCAGTATTTT.

The rearrangement uses TRBV12-3 or TRBV12-4 and TRBJ2-7, with no clear D. CDR3 length equals 13 residues. Trimming cost V 6 bases and J 4 bases, with 13 bases left between them. The CDR3 DNA sequence: TGTGCCAGCAGCCCTAGACTCATATACGAGCAGTACTTC. Translation gives CASSPRLIYEQYF.

The chain couples TRBV4-1 to TRBJ2-3; D is tentatively TRBD1 or TRBD2 (5 bases each). The ends were cut back, 4 bases at V and 2 bases at J, with 13 bases in the middle. Germline V gives CDR1 MGHRA, CDR2 YSYEKL. The CDR3 covers 15 residues. The CDR3 loop reads CASSRRDQVTDTQYF. DNA of the CDR3: TGCGCCAGCAGCCGCCGGGACCAAGTCACAGATACGCAGTATTTT.

This rearrangement joins TRBV15 to TRBJ1-1; D uncertain. This CDR3 comprises 13 residues. CDR1 is LNHNV and CDR2 is YYDKDF in the germline V gene (reference sequence). Trimming cost V 0 bases and J 7 bases, with 9 bases left between them. This chain's CDR3 is CATSRDERGEAFF. CDR3 nucleotides: TGTGCCACCAGCAGAGATGAGAGAGGTGAAGCTTTCTTT. Full variable domain (missing parts from reference TRBV15 and TRBJ1-1): DAMVIQNPRYQVTQFGKPVTLSCSQTLNHNVMYWYQQKSSQAPKLLFHYYDKDFNNEADTPDNFQSRRPNTSFCFLDIRSPGLGDTAMYLCATSRDERGEAFFGQGTRLTVV.

This clonotype was seen only a few times. The rearrangement joins TRBV4-1 to TRBJ1-1; D gene uncertain. Germline CDR1 MGHRA, CDR2 YSYEKL. V shed 1 base and J shed 1 base, with 10 bases lying between them. The CDR3 is made up of 15 amino acids. In nucleotides, the CDR3 is TGCGCCAGCAGCCAAGGGGGTACGAAGAACACTGAAGCTTTCTTT. Amino acid sequence: CASSQGGTKNTEAFF.

This sequence joins TRBV10-3 and TRBJ2-7; TRBD1 matches at 7 bases. J lost 3 bases, V lost 4 bases, and 12 bases had no gene match. The CDR3 runs to 16 residues. The germline gives CDR1 ENHRY, CDR2 SYGVKD. The DNA for the CDR3 is TGTGCCATCAGTGGAGACCGGGACAGAATCAACTACGAGCAGTACTTC. It translates to CAISGDRDRINYEQYF.

V and J are TRBV6-5 and TRBJ1-2, with 7 bases matching TRBD1. The CDR3 totals 14 residues. Germline lookup yields CDR1 MNHEY and CDR2 SVGAGI. With V trimmed by 5 bases and J by 6 bases, 9 bases remained unmatched. CDR3 DNA: TGTGCCAGCAGTACGCGACAGGGCCTGCATGGCTACACCTTC. Translation: CASSTRQGLHGYTF.

V gene TRBV7-9 combines with J gene TRBJ2-7; D remains unclear. Germline V gives CDR1 SEHNR, CDR2 FQNEAQ (reference sequence). Trimming cost V 6 bases and J 5 bases, with 11 bases left between them. This CDR3 has 12 residues. In DNA form, the CDR3 reads TGTGCCAGCAGGGCCGTGATGAACGAGCAGTACTTC. Amino acid sequence: CASRAVMNEQYF.

This clonotype was seen a few times. V and J are TRBV12-3 or TRBV12-4 and TRBJ2-3; TRBD2 aligns across 14 bases. The CDR3 sequence is 14 residues long. Trimming at V came to 5 bases and at J to 12 bases, leaving 7 bases not matched to a gene. The CDR3 is CASSPGLAGGSQYF. The CDR3, as DNA: TGTGCCAGCAGTCCCGGACTAGCGGGGGGTTCACAGTATTTT.

This sequence joins TRBV10-3 and TRBJ2-1, with D tentatively TRBD2 (5 bases). CDR3 length equals 14 residues. The germline CDR1 and CDR2 sequences are ENHRY and SYGVKD. V was pared by 4 bases and J by 6 bases, with 13 bases between. The CDR3 reads CAISGGSLLNEQFF. The CDR3 nucleotides read TGTGCCATCAGTGGCGGGTCGCTTCTCAATGAGCAGTTCTTC.

This rearrangement joins TRBV4-3 to TRBJ2-2; D gene uncertain. The V gene's germline CDR1 is LGHNA and CDR2 YSLEER. Trimming stripped 1 base from V and 0 bases from J, with 3 bases between. The CDR3 runs 14 residues. CDR3 in DNA: TGCGCCAGCAGCCAAGTGGCGAACACCGGGGAGCTGTTTTTT. Residues: CASSQVANTGELFF.

The chain couples TRBV11-2 to TRBJ2-7, with 11 bases aligning to TRBD1. CDR3 length: 15 residues. The V gene end was trimmed by 6 bases and the J gene end by 3 bases; junction bases not matched to a gene: 7. The germline CDR1 and CDR2 sequences are SGHAT and FQNNGV. The DNA for the CDR3 is TGTGCCAGCAGGTATAGGACAGGGGGCCTCTACGAGCAGTACTTC. It specifies CASRYRTGGLYEQYF. The full variable domain, with the rest looked up from reference TRBV11-2 and TRBJ2-7, is EAGVAQSPRYKIIEKRQSVAFWCNPISGHATLYWYQQILGQGPKLLIQFQNNGVVDDSQLPKDRFSAERLKGVDSTLKIQPAKLEDSAVYLCASRYRTGGLYEQYFGPGTRLTVT.

This chain uses TRBV20-1 with TRBJ2-4; no reliable D call. The CDR3 runs 11 residues. Germline values: CDR1 DFQATT, CDR2 SNEGSKA (reference sequence). V lost 5 bases and J lost 6, with 8 bases in between. The CDR3 DNA follows: TGCAGTGCTCCTAACCGAAACATTCAGTACTTC. Translation: CSAPNRNIQYF.

V gene TRBV7-8 combines with J gene TRBJ2-1; D could derive from TRBD1 or TRBD2 (5 bases each). Trimming stripped 3 bases from V and 7 bases from J, with 19 bases between. The germline CDR1 and CDR2 sequences are SGHVS and FQNEAQ. The CDR3 has 16 residues. CDR3: CASSFHRDPGTNEQFF. The CDR3 DNA reads as TGTGCCAGCAGCTTCCACCGGGACCCCGGGACGAATGAGCAGTTCTTC.

The chain joins TRBV7-9 to TRBJ2-7; TRBD1 matches at 9 bases. The CDR3 consists of 16 residues. Germline V gives CDR1 SEHNR, CDR2 FQNEAQ (reference sequence). The V and J ends lost 6 bases and 7 bases, in that order; junction bases with no gene match: 16. The CDR3 protein is CASSSPPGQGSWEQYF. The DNA of the CDR3 is TGTGCCAGCAGTTCCCCGCCGGGACAGGGTTCTTGGGAGCAGTACTTC.

The V and J genes are TRBV18 and TRBJ2-1, with D unclear. Germline CDR1 and CDR2: KGHSH and LQKENI. This CDR3 comprises 14 residues. V was pared by 6 bases and J by 6 bases, with 15 bases between. The CDR3 nucleotides read TGTGCCAGCTCGCGTACGCAGGTTCCCAATGAGCAGTTCTTC. This codes for CASSRTQVPNEQFF.

The table lists this clonotype with a few counts. This chain links TRBV7-3 with TRBJ2-1; 12 positions agree with TRBD2. Germline V gives CDR1 SGHTA, CDR2 FQGTGA. The CDR3 extends over 14 amino acids. The J segment lost 9 bases and the V segment lost 7 bases, leaving 7 bases of the junction unmatched. The DNA for the CDR3 is TGTGCCAGCATCTACGGGACTAGCGGGCTTGAGCAGTTCTTC. Its protein product is CASIYGTSGLEQFF.

The V gene is TRBV10-3, the J gene TRBJ2-1; TRBD2 aligns across 8 bases. Trimming at V came to 11 bases and at J to 1 base, leaving 7 bases not matched to a gene. Germline assignment: CDR1 ENHRY and CDR2 SYGVKD. CDR3 length: 14 amino acids. The CDR3 loop reads CAANSGASYNEQFF. As DNA, the CDR3 is TGTGCCGCAAATAGCGGGGCATCCTACAATGAGCAGTTCTTC.

The chain is built from TRBV28 and TRBJ2-7, with 12 nucleotides matching TRBD1. The length of the CDR3 is 17 residues. Germline V gene lookup returns CDR1 MDHEN and CDR2 SYDVKM. After removal of 5 bases from V and 6 bases from J, the junction contained 14 bases not matched to a gene. CDR3 sequence reads: CASSPGTGGFQWGEQYF. Here the CDR3 DNA reads TGTGCCAGCAGTCCCGGGACAGGGGGCTTCCAGTGGGGCGAGCAGTACTTC.

This rearrangement joins TRBV6-2 or TRBV6-3 to TRBJ2-1, with 8 bases lining up with TRBD1. CDR3 length: 16 amino acids. Germline CDR1 is MNHEY and CDR2 is SVGEGT. Unmatched junction bases numbered 11, after V lost 5 bases and J lost 5 bases. Here the CDR3 DNA reads TGTGCCAGCAGTGGTACTCGGACAGGGAGAAACAATGAGCAGTTCTTC. Translated, it gives CASSGTRTGRNNEQFF.

This clonotype occurred a few times. The J gene is TRBJ2-3, the V gene TRBV12-3 or TRBV12-4; 8 nucleotides agree with TRBD2. V trimming: 6 bases; J trimming: 0 bases; junction bases outside the gene matches: 5. The CDR3 is 15 amino acids. For the CDR3, the DNA is TGTGCCAGCAGCTTACAGCGGGGGAGCACAGATACGCAGTATTTT. This sequence encodes CASSLQRGSTDTQYF.